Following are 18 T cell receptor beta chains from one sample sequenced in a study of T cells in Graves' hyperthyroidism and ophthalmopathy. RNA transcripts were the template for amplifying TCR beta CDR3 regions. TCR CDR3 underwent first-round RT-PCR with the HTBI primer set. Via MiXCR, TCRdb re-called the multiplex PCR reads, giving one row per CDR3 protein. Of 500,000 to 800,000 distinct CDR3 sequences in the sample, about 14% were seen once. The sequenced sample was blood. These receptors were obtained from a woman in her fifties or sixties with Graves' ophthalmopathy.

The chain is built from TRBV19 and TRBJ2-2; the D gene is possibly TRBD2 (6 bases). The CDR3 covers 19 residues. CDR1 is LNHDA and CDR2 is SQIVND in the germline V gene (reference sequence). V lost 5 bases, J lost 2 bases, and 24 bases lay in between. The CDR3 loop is CASSSHPLAPHLNTGELFF. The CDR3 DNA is TGTGCCAGTAGTTCACATCCTCTAGCGCCACACTTAAACACCGGGGAGCTGTTTTTT.

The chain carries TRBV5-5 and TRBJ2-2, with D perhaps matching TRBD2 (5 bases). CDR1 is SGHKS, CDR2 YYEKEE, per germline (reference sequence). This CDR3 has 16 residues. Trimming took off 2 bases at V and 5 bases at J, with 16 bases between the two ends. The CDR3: CASSFGVGMHTGELFF. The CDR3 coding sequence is TGTGCCAGCAGCTTCGGGGTCGGAATGCATACCGGGGAGCTGTTTTTT.

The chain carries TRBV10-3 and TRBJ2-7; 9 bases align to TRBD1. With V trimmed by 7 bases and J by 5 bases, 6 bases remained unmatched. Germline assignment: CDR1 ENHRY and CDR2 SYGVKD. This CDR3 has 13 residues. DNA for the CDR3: TGTGCCATCACCGGACAGGGGACCCACGAGCAGTACTTC. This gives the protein CAITGQGTHEQYF.

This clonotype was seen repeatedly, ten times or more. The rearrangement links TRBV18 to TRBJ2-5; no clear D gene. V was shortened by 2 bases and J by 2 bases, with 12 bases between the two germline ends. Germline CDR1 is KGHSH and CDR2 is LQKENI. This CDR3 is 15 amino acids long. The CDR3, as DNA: TGTGCCAGCTCACCAGCTGGGATGGGGCAAGAGACCCAGTACTTC. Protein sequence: CASSPAGMGQETQYF.

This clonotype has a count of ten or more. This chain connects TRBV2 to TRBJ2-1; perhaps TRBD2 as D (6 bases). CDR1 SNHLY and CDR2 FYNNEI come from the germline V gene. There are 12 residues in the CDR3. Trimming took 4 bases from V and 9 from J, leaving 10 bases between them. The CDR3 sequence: CASSVGGSEQFF. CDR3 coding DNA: TGTGCCAGCAGTGTTGGGGGGAGTGAGCAGTTCTTC. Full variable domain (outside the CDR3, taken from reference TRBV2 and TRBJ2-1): EPEVTQTPSHQVTQMGQEVILRCVPISNHLYFYWYRQILGQKVEFLVSFYNNEISEKSEIFDDQFSVERPDGSNFTLKIRSTKLEDSAMYFCASSVGGSEQFFGPGTRLTVL.

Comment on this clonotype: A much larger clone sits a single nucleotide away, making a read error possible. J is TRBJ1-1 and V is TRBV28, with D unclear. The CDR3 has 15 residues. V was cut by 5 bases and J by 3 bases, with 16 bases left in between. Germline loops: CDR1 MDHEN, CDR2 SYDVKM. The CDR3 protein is CASSPQELADTEAFF. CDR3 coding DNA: TGTGCCAGCAGTCCCCAGGAGTTAGCGGACACTGAAGCTTTCTTT.

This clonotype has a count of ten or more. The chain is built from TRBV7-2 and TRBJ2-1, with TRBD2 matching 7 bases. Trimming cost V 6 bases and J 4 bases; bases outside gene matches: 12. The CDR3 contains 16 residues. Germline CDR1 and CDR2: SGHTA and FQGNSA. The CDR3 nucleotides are TGTGCCAGCAGGCAAAGCGGGGCAGACCATTACAATGAGCAGTTCTTC. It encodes CASRQSGADHYNEQFF. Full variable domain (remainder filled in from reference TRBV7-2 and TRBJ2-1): GAGVSQSPSNKVTEKGKDVELRCDPISGHTALYWYRQSLGQGLEFLIYFQGNSAPDKSGLPSDRFSAERTGGSVSTLTIQRTQQEDSAVYLCASRQSGADHYNEQFFGPGTRLTVL.

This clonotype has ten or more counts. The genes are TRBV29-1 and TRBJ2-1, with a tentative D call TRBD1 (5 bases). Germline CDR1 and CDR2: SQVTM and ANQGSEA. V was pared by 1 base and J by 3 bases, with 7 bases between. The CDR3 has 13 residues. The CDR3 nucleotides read TGCAGCGTTGAAGGGGGCCGCTACAATGAGCAGTTCTTC. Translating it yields CSVEGGRYNEQFF.

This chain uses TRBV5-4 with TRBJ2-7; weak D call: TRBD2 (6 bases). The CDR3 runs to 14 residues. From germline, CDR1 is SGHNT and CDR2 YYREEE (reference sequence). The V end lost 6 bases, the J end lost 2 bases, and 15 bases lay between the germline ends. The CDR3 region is CASKPGGAPYEQYF. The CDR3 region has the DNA TGTGCCAGCAAACCCGGGGGTGCCCCCTACGAGCAGTACTTC.

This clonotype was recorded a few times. Here the CDR3 reads CSVVWQGYGYTF. CDR3 DNA sequence: TGCAGCGTTGTTTGGCAGGGCTATGGCTACACCTTC. V gene TRBV29-1 combines with J gene TRBJ1-2; D possibly corresponds to TRBD1 (5 bases). This CDR3 contains 12 residues. With 4 bases removed from V and 4 bases from J, the gap between germline ends came to 10 bases. Germline-derived CDR1 and CDR2 are SQVTM and ANQGSEA.

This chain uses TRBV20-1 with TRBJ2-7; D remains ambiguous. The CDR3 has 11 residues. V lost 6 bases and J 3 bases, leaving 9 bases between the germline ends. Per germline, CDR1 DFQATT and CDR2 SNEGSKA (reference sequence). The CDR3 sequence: CSANKGYEQYF. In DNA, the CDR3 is TGCAGTGCCAATAAAGGCTACGAGCAGTACTTC.

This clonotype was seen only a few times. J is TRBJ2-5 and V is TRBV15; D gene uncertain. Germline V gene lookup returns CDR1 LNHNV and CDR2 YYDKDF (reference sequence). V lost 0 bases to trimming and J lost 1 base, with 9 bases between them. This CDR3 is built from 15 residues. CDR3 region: CATSRDGPPQETQYF. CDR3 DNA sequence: TGTGCCACCAGCAGAGATGGGCCCCCCCAAGAGACCCAGTACTTC.

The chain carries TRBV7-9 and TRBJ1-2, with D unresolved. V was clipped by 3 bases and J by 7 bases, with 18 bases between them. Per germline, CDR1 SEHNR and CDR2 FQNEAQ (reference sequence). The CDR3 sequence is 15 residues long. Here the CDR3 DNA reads TGTGCCAGCAGCTTGGTCGACACCCGAGGAGGTGGCTACACCTTC. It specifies CASSLVDTRGGGYTF.

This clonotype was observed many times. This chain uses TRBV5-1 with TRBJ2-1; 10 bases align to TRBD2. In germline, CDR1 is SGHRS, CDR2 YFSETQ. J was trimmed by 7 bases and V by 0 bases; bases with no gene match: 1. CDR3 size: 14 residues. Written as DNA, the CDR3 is TGCGCCAGCAGCTTGGCTAGCGGGAGTAATGAGCAGTTCTTC. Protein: CASSLASGSNEQFF.

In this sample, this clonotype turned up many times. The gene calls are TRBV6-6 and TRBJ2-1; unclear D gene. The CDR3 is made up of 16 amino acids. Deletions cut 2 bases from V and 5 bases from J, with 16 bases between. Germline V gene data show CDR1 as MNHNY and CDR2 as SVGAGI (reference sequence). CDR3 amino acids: CASSYQGQIANNEQFF. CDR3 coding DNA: TGTGCCAGCAGTTACCAAGGGCAGATCGCCAACAATGAGCAGTTCTTC.

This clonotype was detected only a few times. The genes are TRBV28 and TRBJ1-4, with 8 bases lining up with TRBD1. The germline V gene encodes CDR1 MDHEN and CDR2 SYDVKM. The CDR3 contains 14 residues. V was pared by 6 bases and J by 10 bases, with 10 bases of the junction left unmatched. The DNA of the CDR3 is TGTGCCAGCAGCCTGGACAGGGCTTCGAGAAAACTGTTTTTT. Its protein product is CASSLDRASRKLFF.

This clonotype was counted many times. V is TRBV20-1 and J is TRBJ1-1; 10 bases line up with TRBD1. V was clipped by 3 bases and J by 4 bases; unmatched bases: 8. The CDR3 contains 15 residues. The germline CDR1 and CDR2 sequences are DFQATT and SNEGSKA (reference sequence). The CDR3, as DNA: TGCAGTGCTAGGAGGGACAGGGGTTGGGGCACTGAAGCTTTCTTT. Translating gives CSARRDRGWGTEAFF.

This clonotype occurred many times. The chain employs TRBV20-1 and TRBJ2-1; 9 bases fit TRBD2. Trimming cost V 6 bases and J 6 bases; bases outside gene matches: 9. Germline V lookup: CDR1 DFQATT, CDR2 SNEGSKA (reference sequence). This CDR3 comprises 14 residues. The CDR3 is CSAHSGRRANEQFF. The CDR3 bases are TGCAGTGCCCATAGCGGGAGAAGGGCCAATGAGCAGTTCTTC.